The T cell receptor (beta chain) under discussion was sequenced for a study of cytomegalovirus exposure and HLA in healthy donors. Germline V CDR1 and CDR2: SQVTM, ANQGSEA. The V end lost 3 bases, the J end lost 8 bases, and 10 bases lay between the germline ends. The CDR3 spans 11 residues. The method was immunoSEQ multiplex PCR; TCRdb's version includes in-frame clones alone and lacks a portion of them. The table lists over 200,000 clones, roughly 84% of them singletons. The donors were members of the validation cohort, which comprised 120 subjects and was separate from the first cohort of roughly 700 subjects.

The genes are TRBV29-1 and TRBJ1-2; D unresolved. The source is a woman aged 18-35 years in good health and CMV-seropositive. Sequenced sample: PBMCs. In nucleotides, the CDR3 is TGCAGCGTTGAGTCGGGGAACGGCTACACCTTC. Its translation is CSVESGNGYTF.